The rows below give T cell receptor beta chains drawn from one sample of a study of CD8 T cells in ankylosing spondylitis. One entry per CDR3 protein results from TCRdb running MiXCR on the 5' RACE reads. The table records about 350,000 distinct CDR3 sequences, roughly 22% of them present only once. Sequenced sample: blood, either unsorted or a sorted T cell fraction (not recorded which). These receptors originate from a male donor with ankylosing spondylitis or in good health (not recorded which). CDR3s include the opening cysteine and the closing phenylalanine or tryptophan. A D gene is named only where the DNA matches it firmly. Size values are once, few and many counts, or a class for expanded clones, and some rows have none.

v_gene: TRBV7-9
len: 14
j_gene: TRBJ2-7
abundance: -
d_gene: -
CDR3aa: CASSTPPTEVEQYF
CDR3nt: TGTGCCAGCAGCACCCCACCCACGGAGGTCGAGCAGTACTTC

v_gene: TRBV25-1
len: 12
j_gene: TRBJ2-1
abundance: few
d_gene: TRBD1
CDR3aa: CASSDPRGRQFF
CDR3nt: TGTGCCAGCAGCGACCCTAGGGGGCGACAGTTCTTC

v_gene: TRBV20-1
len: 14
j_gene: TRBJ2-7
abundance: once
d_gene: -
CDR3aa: CGATFSLPGDEQYF
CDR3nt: TGCGGTGCTACCTTCTCATTACCGGGGGACGAGCAGTACTTC

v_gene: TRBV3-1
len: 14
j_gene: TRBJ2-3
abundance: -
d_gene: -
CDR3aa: CASSPSDGLNTQYF
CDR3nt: TGTGCCAGCAGCCCCTCCGACGGCCTCAATACGCAGTATTTT

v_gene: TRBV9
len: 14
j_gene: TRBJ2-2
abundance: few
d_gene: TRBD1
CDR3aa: CASSPEGQVGELFF
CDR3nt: TGTGCCAGCAGCCCAGAGGGACAGGTCGGGGAGCTGTTTTTT

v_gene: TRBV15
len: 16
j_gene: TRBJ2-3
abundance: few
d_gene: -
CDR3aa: CATSRDAWGSTDTQYF
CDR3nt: TGTGCCACCAGCAGAGATGCTTGGGGGAGCACAGATACGCAGTATTTT

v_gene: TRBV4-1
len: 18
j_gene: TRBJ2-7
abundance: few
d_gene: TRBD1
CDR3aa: CASSPHGWGGTGGYEQYF
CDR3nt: TGCGCCAGCAGCCCTCACGGTTGGGGGGGGACAGGGGGCTACGAGCAGTACTTC

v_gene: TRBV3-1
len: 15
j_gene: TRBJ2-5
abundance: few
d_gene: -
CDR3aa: CASSQVNRPQETQYF
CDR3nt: TGTGCCAGCAGCCAAGTTAACAGGCCACAAGAGACCCAGTACTTC

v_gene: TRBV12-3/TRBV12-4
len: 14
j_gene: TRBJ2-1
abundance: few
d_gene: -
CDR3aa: CASSLHGEYNEQFF
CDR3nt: TGTGCCAGCAGTTTGCATGGAGAGTACAATGAGCAGTTCTTC

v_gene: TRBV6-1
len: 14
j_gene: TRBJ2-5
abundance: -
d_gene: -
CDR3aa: CASSPDPRGETQYF
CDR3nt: TGTGCCAGCAGTCCAGACCCCAGGGGAGAGACCCAGTACTTC

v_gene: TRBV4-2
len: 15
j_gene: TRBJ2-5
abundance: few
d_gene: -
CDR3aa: CASSHLIATRETQYF
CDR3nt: TGTGCCAGCAGCCACCTCATAGCGACGCGGGAGACCCAGTACTTC

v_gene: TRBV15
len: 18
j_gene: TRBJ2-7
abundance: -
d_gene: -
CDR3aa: CATSSSFGGVWQDYEQYF
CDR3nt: TGTGCCACCAGCAGCAGTTTCGGGGGTGTTTGGCAGGACTACGAGCAGTACTTC

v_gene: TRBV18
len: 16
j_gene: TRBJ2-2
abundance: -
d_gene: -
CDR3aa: CASSPGQLLNTGELFF
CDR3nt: TGTGCCAGCTCACCCGGACAGCTTCTTAACACCGGGGAGCTGTTTTTT

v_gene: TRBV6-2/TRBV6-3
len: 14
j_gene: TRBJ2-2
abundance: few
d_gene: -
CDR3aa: CASNPTGTAGELFF
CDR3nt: TGTGCCAGCAATCCCACAGGGACGGCCGGGGAGCTGTTTTTT

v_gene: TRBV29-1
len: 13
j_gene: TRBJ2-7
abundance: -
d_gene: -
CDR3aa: CSVVSSNLYEQYF
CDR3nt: TGCAGCGTTGTCTCTAGTAACCTCTACGAGCAGTACTTC

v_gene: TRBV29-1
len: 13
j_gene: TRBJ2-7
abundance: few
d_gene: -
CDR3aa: CSAIAGPLYEQYF
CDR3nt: TGCAGCGCCATAGCCGGGCCCCTCTACGAGCAGTACTTC

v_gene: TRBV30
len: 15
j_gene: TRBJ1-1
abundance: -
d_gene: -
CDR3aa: CAWGAAGAIDTEAFF
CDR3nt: TGTGCCTGGGGGGCGGCAGGGGCCATCGACACTGAAGCTTTCTTT

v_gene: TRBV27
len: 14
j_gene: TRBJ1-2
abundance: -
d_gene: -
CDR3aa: CASSPLGPLGGYTF
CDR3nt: TGTGCCAGCAGTCCCCTTGGCCCTCTTGGTGGCTACACCTTC

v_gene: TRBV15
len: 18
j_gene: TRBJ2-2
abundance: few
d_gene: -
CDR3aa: CATSRAQPSGADTGELFF
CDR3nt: TGTGCCACCAGCAGAGCTCAACCCAGCGGCGCGGACACCGGGGAGCTGTTTTTT

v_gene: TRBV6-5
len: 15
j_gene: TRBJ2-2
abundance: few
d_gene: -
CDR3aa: CASSYGGGNTGELFF
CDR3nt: TGTGCCAGCAGTTATGGTGGGGGGAACACCGGGGAGCTGTTTTTT

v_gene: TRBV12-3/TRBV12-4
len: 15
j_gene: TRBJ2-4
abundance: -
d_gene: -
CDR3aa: CASSWVGAAKNIQYF
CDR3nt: TGTGCCAGCAGTTGGGTCGGGGCAGCCAAAAACATTCAGTACTTC

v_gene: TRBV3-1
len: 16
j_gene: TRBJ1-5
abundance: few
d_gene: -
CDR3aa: CASSQEPPRGNQPQHF
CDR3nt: TGTGCCAGCAGCCAAGAACCCCCAAGGGGCAATCAGCCCCAGCATTTT

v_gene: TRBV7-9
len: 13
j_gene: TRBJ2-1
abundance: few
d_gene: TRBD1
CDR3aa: CASSGTDYNEQFF
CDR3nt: TGTGCCAGCAGCGGGACAGACTACAATGAGCAGTTCTTC

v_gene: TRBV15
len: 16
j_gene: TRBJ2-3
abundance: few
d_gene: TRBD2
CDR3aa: CATSMGLAGPTDTQYF
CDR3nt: TGTGCCACCAGCATGGGACTAGCGGGGCCCACAGATACGCAGTATTTT

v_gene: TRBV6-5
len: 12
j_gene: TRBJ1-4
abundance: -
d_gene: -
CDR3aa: CASSSPGEKLFF
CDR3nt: TGTGCCAGCAGCTCGCCCGGTGAAAAACTGTTTTTT

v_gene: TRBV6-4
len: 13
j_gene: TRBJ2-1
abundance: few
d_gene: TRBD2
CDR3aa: CASSGIAGEGQFF
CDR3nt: TGTGCCAGCAGTGGAATAGCGGGGGAGGGGCAGTTCTTC

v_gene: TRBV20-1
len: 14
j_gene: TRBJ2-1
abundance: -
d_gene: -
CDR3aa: CSARTSTSYNEQFF
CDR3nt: TGCAGTGCCCGAACTAGCACTTCCTACAATGAGCAGTTCTTC

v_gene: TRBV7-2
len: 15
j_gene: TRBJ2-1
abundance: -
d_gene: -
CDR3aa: CASSSRGSLYNEQFF
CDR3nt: TGTGCCAGCAGCTCCCGGGGGTCCCTCTACAATGAGCAGTTCTTC

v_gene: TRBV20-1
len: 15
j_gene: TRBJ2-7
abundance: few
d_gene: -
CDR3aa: CSARDRSLAPAEQYF
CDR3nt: TGCAGTGCTAGAGATAGGAGTCTAGCCCCTGCCGAGCAGTACTTC

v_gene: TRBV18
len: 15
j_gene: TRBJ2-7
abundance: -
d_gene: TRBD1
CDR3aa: CASSPTGVFDYEQYF
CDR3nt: TGTGCCAGCTCACCTACAGGGGTGTTCGATTACGAGCAGTACTTC

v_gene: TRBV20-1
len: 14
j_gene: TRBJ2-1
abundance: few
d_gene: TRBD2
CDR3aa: CSARASLGGNEQFF
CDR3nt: TGCAGTGCTAGGGCGAGTCTGGGGGGGAATGAGCAGTTCTTC

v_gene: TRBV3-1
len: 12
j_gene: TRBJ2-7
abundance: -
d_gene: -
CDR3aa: CASSRRGYEQYF
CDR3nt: TGTGCCAGCAGCCGGCGTGGGTACGAGCAGTACTTC

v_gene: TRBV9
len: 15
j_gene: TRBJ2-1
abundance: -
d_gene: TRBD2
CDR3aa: CASSEVAGVYNEQFF
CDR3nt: TGTGCCAGCAGCGAGGTAGCGGGGGTTTACAATGAGCAGTTCTTC

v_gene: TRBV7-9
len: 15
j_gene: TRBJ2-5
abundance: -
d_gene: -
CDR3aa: CASSLGQGVEETQYF
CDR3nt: TGTGCCAGCAGCTTAGGTCAGGGAGTGGAAGAGACCCAGTACTTC

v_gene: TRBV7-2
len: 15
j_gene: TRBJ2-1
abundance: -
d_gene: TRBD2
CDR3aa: CASSLLAGQYNEQFF
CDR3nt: TGTGCCAGCAGCTTACTAGCGGGCCAGTACAATGAGCAGTTCTTC

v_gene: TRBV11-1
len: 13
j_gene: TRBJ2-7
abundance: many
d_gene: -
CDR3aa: CASSTDTSYEQYF
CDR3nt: TGTGCCAGCAGCACGGATACATCCTACGAGCAGTACTTC

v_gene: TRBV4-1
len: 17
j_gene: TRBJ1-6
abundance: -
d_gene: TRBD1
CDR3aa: CASSQVRPTGFGSPLHF
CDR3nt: TGCGCCAGCAGCCAAGTTCGTCCGACAGGGTTCGGTTCACCCCTCCACTTT

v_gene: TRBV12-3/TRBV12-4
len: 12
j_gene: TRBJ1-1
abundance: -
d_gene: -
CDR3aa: CASLPDHTEAFF
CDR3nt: TGTGCCAGCCTGCCGGACCACACTGAAGCTTTCTTT

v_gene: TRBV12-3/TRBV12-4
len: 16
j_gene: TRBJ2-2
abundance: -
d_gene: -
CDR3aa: CASSFEGKDNTGELFF
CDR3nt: TGTGCCAGCAGTTTTGAGGGGAAGGATAACACCGGGGAGCTGTTTTTT

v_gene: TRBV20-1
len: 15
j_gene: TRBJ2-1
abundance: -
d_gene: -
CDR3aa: CSADPGRAYYNEQFF
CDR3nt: TGCAGTGCCGACCCTGGCAGGGCCTACTACAATGAGCAGTTCTTC

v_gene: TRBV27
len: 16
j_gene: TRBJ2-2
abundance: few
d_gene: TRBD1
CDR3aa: CASSTPGGAYTGELFF
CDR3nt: TGTGCCAGCAGTACTCCAGGGGGCGCGTACACCGGGGAGCTGTTTTTT

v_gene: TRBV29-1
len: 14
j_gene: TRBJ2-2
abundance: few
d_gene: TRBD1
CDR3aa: CSVMDRANTGELFF
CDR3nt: TGCAGCGTTATGGACAGGGCGAACACCGGGGAGCTGTTTTTT

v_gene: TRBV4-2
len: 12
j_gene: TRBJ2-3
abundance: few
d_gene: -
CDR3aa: CASSPTANTQYF
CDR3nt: TGTGCCAGCAGCCCGACTGCTAATACGCAGTATTTT

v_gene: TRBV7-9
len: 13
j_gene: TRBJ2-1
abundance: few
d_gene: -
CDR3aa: CALDGASFNEQFF
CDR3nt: TGTGCTCTTGACGGAGCTTCGTTTAATGAGCAGTTCTTC

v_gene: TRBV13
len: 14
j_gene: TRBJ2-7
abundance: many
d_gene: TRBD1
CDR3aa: CASSPGQGVYEQYF
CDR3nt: TGTGCCAGCAGCCCGGGACAGGGGGTCTACGAGCAGTACTTC

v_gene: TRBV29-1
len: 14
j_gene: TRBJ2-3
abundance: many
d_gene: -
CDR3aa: CSVVRQALTDTQYF
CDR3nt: TGCAGCGTTGTTAGACAGGCCCTCACAGATACGCAGTATTTT

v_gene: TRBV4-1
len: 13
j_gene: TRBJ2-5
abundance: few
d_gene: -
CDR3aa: CASSQVAVETQYF
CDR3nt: TGCGCCAGCAGCCAAGTGGCAGTAGAGACCCAGTACTTC

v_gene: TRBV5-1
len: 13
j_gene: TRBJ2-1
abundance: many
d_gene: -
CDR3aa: CASSLGGFNEQFF
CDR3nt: TGTGCCAGCAGTTTAGGGGGGTTTAACGAGCAGTTCTTC

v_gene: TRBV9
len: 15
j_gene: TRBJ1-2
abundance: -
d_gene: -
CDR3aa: CASSVASVSRRGYTF
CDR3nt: TGTGCCAGCAGCGTAGCATCCGTCTCCCGGCGGGGCTACACCTTC

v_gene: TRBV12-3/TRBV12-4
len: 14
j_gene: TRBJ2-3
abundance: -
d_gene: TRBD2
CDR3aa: CASSWGLAGDTQYF
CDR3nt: TGTGCCAGCAGTTGGGGACTAGCGGGGGATACGCAGTATTTT

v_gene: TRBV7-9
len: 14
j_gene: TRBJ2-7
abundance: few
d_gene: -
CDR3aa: CASSLVLSAEGQYF
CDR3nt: TGTGCCAGCAGCTTAGTGTTATCGGCAGAGGGGCAGTACTTC

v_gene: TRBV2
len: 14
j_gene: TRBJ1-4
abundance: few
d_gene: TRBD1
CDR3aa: CASSDGTAYEKLFF
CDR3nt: TGTGCCAGCAGTGACGGGACAGCGTATGAAAAACTGTTTTTT

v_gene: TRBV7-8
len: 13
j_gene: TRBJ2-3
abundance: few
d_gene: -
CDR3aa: CASTERGTDTQYF
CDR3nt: TGTGCCAGCACCGAGCGGGGCACAGATACGCAGTATTTT

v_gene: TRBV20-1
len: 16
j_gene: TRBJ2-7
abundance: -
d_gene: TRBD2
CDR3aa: CSARDLRTSGPLEQYF
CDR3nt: TGCAGTGCTAGAGATCTCCGGACTAGCGGCCCCCTGGAGCAGTACTTC

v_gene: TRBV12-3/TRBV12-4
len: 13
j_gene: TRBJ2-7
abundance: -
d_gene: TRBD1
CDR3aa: CASTGQGVYEQYF
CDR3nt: TGTGCCAGCACAGGCCAGGGGGTCTACGAGCAGTACTTC

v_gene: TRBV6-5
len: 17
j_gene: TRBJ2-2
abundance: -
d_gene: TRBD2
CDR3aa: CASSYLRSGGDTGELFF
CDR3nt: TGTGCCAGCAGTTACCTACGTAGCGGGGGTGACACCGGGGAGCTGTTTTTT

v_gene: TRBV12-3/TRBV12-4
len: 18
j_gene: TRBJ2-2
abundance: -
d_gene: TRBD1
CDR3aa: CASRPDRDHSLSAGELFF
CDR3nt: TGTGCCAGCAGACCTGACAGGGATCACAGTCTTAGCGCCGGGGAGCTGTTTTTT

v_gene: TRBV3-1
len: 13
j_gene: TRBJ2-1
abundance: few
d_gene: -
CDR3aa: CASSQDAYNEQFF
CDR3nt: TGTGCCAGCAGCCAAGACGCCTACAATGAGCAGTTCTTC